This TCR beta chain was found in a study of blood T cell repertoires in COVID-19. As for the study in general: Sites across the United States, Italy and Spain contributed samples from acute and convalescent COVID-19. T cells, B-cell-depleted T cells, or PBMCs provided the cDNA or gDNA that served as material.

CDR1 is MNHEY, CDR2 SMNVEV, per germline (reference sequence). The CDR3 is made up of 15 amino acids. V was clipped by 5 bases and J by 2 bases, with 14 bases between them. Original processing methods: Reference gene primer amplification gave nucleated cell count estimates. Using immunoSEQ multiplex PCR, the repertoire was profiled, and TCRdb retains in-frame clones only, with some absent. Clone size and the V and J calls come from that table; the DNA yielded D and trimming. Of 160,000 or so clones listed, approximately 80% were seen once; the top ten hold about 1.5%. The source material was peripheral blood. The chain links TRBV27 to TRBJ2-3; a weak D match, TRBD1 (5 bases). This TCR was sampled from a human donor in a cohort sampled during active COVID-19. CDR3 bases: TGTGCCAGCAGTCACATTACAGGACCCACAGATACGCAGTATTTT. It specifies CASSHITGPTDTQYF.